This T cell receptor beta chain was captured by sequencing in a study of cytomegalovirus exposure and HLA in healthy donors. Looking at the study overall: One earlier analysis, a look at around 180 million T cells, found 117 million unique TCR beta sequences.

Findings and caveats of the study: Within an earlier analysis, most TCR beta V segments proved productive either about 87% or about 30% of the time. Reports state that TCR beta sequences accurately predicted most subjects' HLA-A and HLA-B alleles.

PCR was performed using 60 Vbeta and 13 Jbeta primers. The method was immunoSEQ multiplex PCR; TCRdb's version includes in-frame clones alone and lacks a portion of them. The sample shows over 80,000 clones, approximately 64% of them seen only once. CDR1 is SGHTA and CDR2 is FQGTGA in the germline V gene. CDR3 length: 14 amino acids. Losses at the gene ends were 6 bases for V and 5 bases for J; bases not matched to a gene: 4. Comments on this clone: Its antigen is as yet unknown.

Donors were ostensibly healthy at sampling, although undocumented immune exposures were probable. The source is a boy between 10 and 17 years old in good health and CMV-seropositive. The chain carries TRBV7-3 and TRBJ2-5; 12 nucleotides agree with TRBD2. The source material was PBMCs. Here the CDR3 DNA reads TGTGCCAGCAGTTTACTAGCGGGAGGCGAGACCCAGTACTTC. It is translated as CASSLLAGGETQYF.